The clone carrying this T cell receptor beta chain was picked up many times. Its antigen remains unidentified. Time point reported: sample taken at primary tumor resection. One entry per CDR3 protein, called by TCRdb with MiXCR from the 5' RACE reads. This table holds about 3,100 distinct CDR3 sequences, 9.2% found once. This sample is part of a study of spatial heterogeneity in lung cancer. Study-level findings and limits: It was found that expanded intratumoral alpha and beta TCR counts tracked tumor mutation counts.

The germline V and J ends were trimmed by 3 bases and 3 bases, with 14 bases remaining between them. The CDR3 loop spans 14 amino acids. Germline V gene sequence: CDR1 DFQATT, CDR2 SNEGSKA (reference sequence). The rearrangement joins TRBV20-1 to TRBJ1-2; D unclear. The TCR sequence derives from a male donor with early-stage non-small cell lung cancer. Here the sequenced sample was lung tumor tissue, taken at surgery. The CDR3 region has the DNA TGCAGTGCTAGTAAATTTTCGGACTACTATGGCTACACCTTC. Residues: CSASKFSDYYGYTF.